The rows below give T cell receptor beta chains drawn from one sample of a study of Graves' ophthalmopathy and Graves' hyperthyroidism. TCRdb re-called the multiplex PCR reads through MiXCR, storing one row per CDR3 protein. The sample carries over 150,000 distinct CDR3 sequences, 30% to 45% recorded once. Sequenced: peripheral blood. Receptor source: a middle-aged woman with Graves' ophthalmopathy. CDR3s include the opening cysteine and the closing phenylalanine or tryptophan. A D gene is named only where the DNA matches it firmly. Only some rows state a clone size, as once, few, many or a class for expanded clones.

length,D,size,J,V,DNA,CDR3
14,TRBD1,many,TRBJ1-6,TRBV24-1,TGTGCCACCAGTGAACGGGACAGTTTTTCACCCCTCCACTTT,CATSERDSFSPLHF
15,.,many,TRBJ1-5,TRBV6-1,TGTGCCAGCCAGAGGTTTGGCAGGGGCGATCAGCCCCAGCATTTT,CASQRFGRGDQPQHF
15,.,many,TRBJ2-2,TRBV11-2,TGTGCCAGCAGCTTAGTGGTTGCGAACACCGGGGAGCTGTTTTTT,CASSLVVANTGELFF
15,.,many,TRBJ1-1,TRBV5-5,TGTGCCGGCAGCTTGACTAGGGGGGCGAACACTGAAGCTTTCTTT,CAGSLTRGANTEAFF
11,.,many,TRBJ1-5,TRBV28,TGTGCCAGCAGTCGTGGGAGAAGCCAGCATTTT,CASSRGRSQHF
15,.,many,TRBJ1-1,TRBV5-6,TGTGCCAGCAGCTTGGCCGGAGGAGGGCCCACTGAAGCTTTCTTT,CASSLAGGGPTEAFF
14,.,.,TRBJ1-2,TRBV6-1,TGTGCCAGCAGTGAGGGGCAGGGAGGCTATGGCTACACCTTC,CASSEGQGGYGYTF
13,.,many,TRBJ1-1,TRBV19,TGTGCCAGTATTGGTCTTTTGGACACTGAAGCTTTCTTT,CASIGLLDTEAFF
15,.,many,TRBJ2-5,TRBV18,TGTGCCAGCTCACCTTTTTCTGGGAACCAAGAGACCCAGTACTTC,CASSPFSGNQETQYF
14,.,many,TRBJ1-1,TRBV4-3,TGCGCCAGCAGCCAAGTTGATCTGGGCACTGAAGCTTTCTTT,CASSQVDLGTEAFF
15,.,once,TRBJ1-1,TRBV4-3,TGCGCCAGCAGCGAAACACCAAACAGGGCCACTGAAGCTTTCTTT,CASSETPNRATEAFF
13,.,.,TRBJ1-1,TRBV6-1,TGTGCCAGCAAAATCGGCAGGGGAGGTGAAGCTTTCTTT,CASKIGRGGEAFF
15,.,.,TRBJ1-2,TRBV19,TGTGCCAGTAGTATGATCGGCCAGGGGACCCATGGCTACACCTTC,CASSMIGQGTHGYTF
16,.,many,TRBJ2-2,TRBV5-1,TGCGCCAGCAGCTCCGGGACATCGGGGAACACCGGGGAGCTGTTTTTT,CASSSGTSGNTGELFF